Sequencing of this TCR beta chain was carried out in a study of blood T cells in healthy people across ages. Study overall: There was about one barcoded beta molecule captured by template switching per two T cells.

V lost 8 bases to trimming and J lost 1 base, with 17 bases between them. The V gene's germline CDR1 is MDHEN and CDR2 SYDVKM. The CDR3 consists of 15 residues. Next came a second PCR, run for roughly 6 to 11 cycles, which used a sample-barcoded 5' primer along with a J-beta primer mix. TCRdb ran MiXCR on the 5' RACE reads and lists one entry per CDR3 protein. The table shows around 800,000 distinct CDR3 sequences, with approximately 24% occurring only once. Total RNA, at least 6 micrograms per sample, came from PBMCs. Another study also made use of these data, one on T cells of mothers and their children. Turning to that study: Using the M1S primer, the second PCR added sample barcodes along with 2-4 random nucleotides.

The clonotype comes from a boy aged 5-17 years in good health. The chain links TRBV28 to TRBJ2-5, with D perhaps TRBD1 or TRBD2 (6 bases each). Sequencing was carried out using blood. CDR3: CASGLQGASQETQYF. The DNA for the CDR3 is TGTGCCAGCGGACTACAGGGTGCGTCCCAAGAGACCCAGTACTTC.